The 26 T cell receptor beta chains presented below share a single source sample, sequenced in a study of Tregs in tolerant kidney transplant recipients. Profiled with immunoSEQ multiplex PCR; TCRdb holds only in-frame clones, not every one. The sample totals some 14,000 clones; its top ten clones hold approximately 25%. The nonmyeloablative bone marrow transplants came from related graft donors, with transient mixed chimerism. Sequenced material: CD8+ T cells from blood (PBMCs), taken 6 months after the transplant. These receptors originate from a human patient who received a combined kidney and bone marrow transplant. The graft donor may have contributed some T cells.

As for this clone: From the germline J gene comes the end of the CDR3, since the read stops 3 residues before it. This chain uses TRBV6-1 with TRBJ1-1; D unclear. Germline CDR1 is MNHNS and CDR2 is SASEGT. The CDR3 totals 16 residues. V lost 3 bases and J lost 1, with 15 bases in between. The CDR3 sequence is CASSEATTVSNTEAFF. The CDR3 DNA, read in part, is TGTGCCAGCAGTGAGGCGACTACGGTCTCGAACACTGAA.

Worth noting for this clone: The sequenced fragment ends 3 residues before the CDR3 boundary, so the rest is inferred from the germline J gene. This rearrangement joins TRBV14 to TRBJ2-4; a possible D gene is TRBD2 (7 bases). The CDR3 runs 15 residues. CDR1 is SGHDN and CDR2 is FVKESK in the germline V gene. The covered CDR3 bases are TGTGCCAGCAGACGAACGGGGGGCGTCTGGAATGGT. Amino acids: CASRRTGGVWNG. The full CDR3 is CASRRTGGVWNGQYF. Together with reference TRBV14 and TRBJ2-4, the CDR3 gives the full variable domain: EAGVTQFPSHSVIEKGQTVTLRCDPISGHDNLYWYRRVMGKEIKFLLHFVKESKQDESGMPNNRFLAERTGGTYSTLKVQPAELEDSGVYFCASRRTGGVWNGQYFGAGTRLSVL.

Comment on this clone: Sequencing ends 3 residues short of the CDR3 end; the germline J gene provides the rest. The chain combines TRBV19 with TRBJ1-6, with TRBD1 as a possible D gene (5 bases). Germline V gene lookup returns CDR1 LNHDA and CDR2 SQIVND (reference sequence). CDR3 length: 15 residues. Trimming took off 6 bases at V and 0 bases at J, with 9 bases between the two ends. The CDR3 bases that were read are TGTGCCAGTAGAGGGGAGATCTCCTATAATTCACCC. This codes for CASRGEISYNSP. The whole CDR3 sequence reads CASRGEISYNSPLHF.

A remark on this clone: The CDR3 end lies 3 residues beyond the end of the read and is filled in from the germline J gene. This chain links TRBV14 with TRBJ2-1; 9 bases are a match to TRBD1. CDR1 SGHDN and CDR2 FVKESK come from the germline V gene. Losses at the gene ends were 4 bases for V and 4 bases for J; bases not matched to a gene: 5. The CDR3 runs 15 residues. CDR3 DNA (partial): TGTGCCAGCAGCCTGGGACAGGGAGCGTACAATGAG. Translating gives CASSLGQGAYNE. The full CDR3 is CASSLGQGAYNEQFF.

A remark on this clone: The read halts 3 residues ahead of the CDR3 end, with the missing end drawn from the germline J gene. The chain joins TRBV2 to TRBJ1-2; unclear D gene. Trimming removed 7 bases from V and 4 bases from J, with 16 bases in between. This CDR3 is built from 14 residues. CDR1 is SNHLY and CDR2 is FYNNEI in the germline V gene. CDR3 DNA (partial): TGTGCCAGCACCGGACGGGGAGAGATCTATGGC. Translated: CASTGRGEIYG. The whole CDR3 is CASTGRGEIYGYTF.

Details on this clone: The read terminates 3 residues before the CDR3 end, so the remaining end is supplied by the germline J gene. The chain has TRBV29-1 and TRBJ2-7, with 9 bases fitting TRBD1. V trimming: 7 bases; J trimming: 2 bases; junction bases outside the gene matches: 9. The CDR3 has 14 amino acids. Germline values: CDR1 SQVTM, CDR2 ANQGSEA. This CDR3 reads CSGTGTGSPYEQYF. The covered CDR3 bases are TGCAGCGGGACCGGGACAGGGTCACCCTACGAG.

For this clone: The observed sequence ends 3 residues before the CDR3 terminus, with the missing tail filled in from the germline J gene. V usage is TRBV10-3 and J usage is TRBJ2-2; no definite D call. This CDR3 comprises 15 residues. V was shortened by 0 bases and J by 6 bases, with 11 bases between the two germline ends. Germline-derived CDR1 and CDR2 are ENHRY and SYGVKD. CDR3: CAISESWATPGELFF. CDR3 bases read: TGTGCCATCAGTGAGTCTTGGGCTACGCCCGGGGAG.

A note on this clone: From the germline J gene comes the end of the CDR3, since the read stops 3 residues before it. Additional DNA sequences in this sample encode the identical CDR3. The V and J genes are TRBV18 and TRBJ1-3, with TRBD1 matching over 9 bases. In germline, CDR1 is KGHSH, CDR2 LQKENI. J was trimmed by 0 bases and V by 3 bases; bases with no gene match: 12. There are 19 residues in the CDR3. The CDR3 DNA, read in part, is TGTGCCAGCTCACCGTCGGCCGGTGGACAGGGGAACTCTGGAAACACC. This codes for CASSPSAGGQGNSGNT. The entire CDR3 is CASSPSAGGQGNSGNTIYF.

Points on this clone: The junction departs from germline at one end; a sequencing error may be responsible. The observed sequence ends 3 residues before the CDR3 terminus, with the missing tail filled in from the germline J gene. The V gene is TRBV7-9, the J gene TRBJ1-2; unclear D gene. From germline, CDR1 is SEHNR and CDR2 FQNEAQ (reference sequence). CDR3 length: 11 residues. Incomplete CDR3 DNA: TGTGCCAGCAGCTTAACATATGAC. It codes for CASSLTYD. In full, the CDR3 reads CASSLTYDYTF.

A remark on this clone: The read comes to an end 3 residues before the CDR3 does, leaving the germline J gene to fill in the end. J is TRBJ2-1 and V is TRBV7-9; 9 bases match TRBD1. The CDR3 is 15 amino acids. V lost 2 bases to trimming and J lost 6 bases; unmatched junction nucleotides: 5. Germline V gene sequence: CDR1 SEHNR, CDR2 FQNEAQ (reference sequence). CDR3 amino acids: CASSLPGQGGNEQFF. The sequenced CDR3 bases are TGTGCCAGCAGCTTACCGGGACAGGGCGGCAATGAG.

Worth noting for this clone: Coverage ceases 3 residues before the CDR3 finishes, and the germline J gene fills in the end. The rearrangement joins TRBV29-1 to TRBJ2-2, with a tentative D call TRBD2 (6 bases). This CDR3 contains 14 residues. With 5 bases removed from V and 6 bases from J, the gap between germline ends came to 16 bases. CDR1 and CDR2 from the germline V gene are SQVTM and ANQGSEA. The sequenced part of the CDR3 DNA is TGCAGCGTTAAAGGGTTAGCGGTTGCCGGGGAG. It translates to CSVKGLAVAGE. The full CDR3 is CSVKGLAVAGELFF.

A remark on this clone: Read sequence stops 3 residues before the CDR3 end, and the germline J gene provides the missing end. V is TRBV5-1 and J is TRBJ2-2, with D possibly matching TRBD1 (6 bases). Germline CDR1 and CDR2: SGHRS and YFSETQ. The V end lost 1 base, the J end lost 6 bases, and 7 bases lay between the germline ends. The CDR3 runs to 13 residues. The CDR3 bases that were read are TGCGCCAGCAGCTTGAGGGGGTCCGGGGAG. Encoded protein: CASSLRGSGE. The CDR3 in full is CASSLRGSGELFF.

Frequency places this clone as medium-sized (0.01 to 0.1%). The CDR3 end lies 3 residues beyond the end of the read and is filled in from the germline J gene. The chain is built from TRBV28 and TRBJ1-2; D remains unclear. The CDR3 totals 10 residues. Germline V gene sequence: CDR1 MDHEN, CDR2 SYDVKM. The covered CDR3 bases are TGTGCCAGCAGGTCCCTCGGC. Its protein product is CASRSLG. The entire CDR3 sequence reads CASRSLGYTF.

With regard to this clone: The read stops 3 residues short of the end of the CDR3; the missing end is completed from the germline J gene. The chain uses TRBV10-1 and TRBJ2-7; D possibly corresponds to TRBD1 (5 bases). Germline V gene lookup returns CDR1 WNHNN and CDR2 SYGVQD (reference sequence). V dropped 3 bases and J dropped 3 bases, with 9 bases sitting between them. This CDR3 is built from 13 residues. The CDR3 loop reads CASSDPTGYEQYF. The part of the CDR3 DNA that was read is TGCGCCAGCAGTGACCCTACAGGCTACGAG.

Of note for this clone: Sequencing ends 3 residues short of the CDR3 end; the germline J gene provides the rest. Other nucleotide sequences from this sample produce the same CDR3. J is TRBJ1-3 and V is TRBV5-1, with D possibly TRBD1 on 5 matching bases. CDR3 length: 14 amino acids. The ends were cut back, 4 bases at V and 5 bases at J, with 13 bases in the middle. CDR1 is SGHRS, CDR2 YFSETQ, per germline. The DNA read from the CDR3 is TGCGCCAGCAGCACAGCCGGGGGACGAAACACC. Translation gives CASSTAGGRNT. The complete CDR3 reads CASSTAGGRNTIYF. Using reference TRBV5-1 and TRBJ1-3 for the parts outside the CDR3, the full variable domain is KAGVTQTPRYLIKTRGQQVTLSCSPISGHRSVSWYQQTPGQGLQFLFEYFSETQRNKGNFPGRFSGRQFSNSRSEMNVSTLELGDSALYLCASSTAGGRNTIYFGEGSWLTVV.

Comments on this clone: The read is 3 residues too short to cover the CDR3 end, so that end is filled in from the germline J gene. V usage is TRBV5-4 and J usage is TRBJ2-7, with 7 bases that match TRBD1. The V gene's germline CDR1 is SGHNT and CDR2 YYREEE (reference sequence). V lost 0 bases, J lost 2 bases, and 2 bases stayed unmatched. The CDR3 length is 14 residues. The CDR3 sequence: CASSLGQGAYEQYF. Partial CDR3 DNA: TGTGCCAGCAGCTTGGGGCAGGGGGCCTACGAG.

Concerning this clone: The DNA ends 3 residues before the CDR3 does, and the rest of the CDR3 is filled in from the germline J gene. The rearrangement uses TRBV2 and TRBJ1-4, with TRBD1 matching over 8 bases. V lost 2 bases, J lost 8 bases, and 7 bases stayed unmatched. CDR3 length: 15 residues. Germline CDR1 is SNHLY and CDR2 is FYNNEI. The part of the CDR3 DNA that was read is TGTGCCAGCAGTGAACGGACAGGGTGGGAAGAAAAA. Its protein is CASSERTGWEEK. From start to end, the CDR3 is CASSERTGWEEKLFF.

With regard to this clone: Sequencing ends 3 residues short of the CDR3 end; the germline J gene provides the rest. The rearrangement joins TRBV2 to TRBJ1-1, with D tentatively TRBD1 (5 bases). Trimming removed 3 bases at V and 6 bases at J, with 8 bases between. Germline loops: CDR1 SNHLY, CDR2 FYNNEI. This CDR3 comprises 12 residues. CDR3 in amino acids: CASSEVGAEAFF. The CDR3 DNA, read in part, is TGTGCCAGCAGTGAGGTAGGGGCTGAA. The full variable domain, with the rest looked up from reference TRBV2 and TRBJ1-1, is EPEVTQTPSHQVTQMGQEVILRCVPISNHLYFYWYRQILGQKVEFLVSFYNNEISEKSEIFDDQFSVERPDGSNFTLKIRSTKLEDSAMYFCASSEVGAEAFFGQGTRLTVV.

With respect to this clone: The read comes to an end 3 residues before the CDR3 does, leaving the germline J gene to fill in the end. This chain uses TRBV4-1 with TRBJ2-7, with 9 bases that match TRBD1. The CDR3 is made up of 16 amino acids. The V and J ends lost 3 bases and 1 base, in that order; junction bases with no gene match: 7. Per germline, CDR1 MGHRA and CDR2 YSYEKL. The sequenced CDR3 bases are TGCGCCAGCAGCCAGCTACAGGGGGCAGAATCCTACGAG. Translated: CASSQLQGAESYE. The whole CDR3 reads CASSQLQGAESYEQYF.

CDR3 bases read: TGCAGTGCTAGAGATTACAGGGAGGACACTGAA. It translates to CSARDYREDTE. The CDR3 as a whole reads CSARDYREDTEAFF. The chain couples TRBV20-1 to TRBJ1-1; D perhaps matches TRBD1 (6 bases). The CDR3 goes on 3 residues after the read ends, and that part is filled in from the germline J gene. Trimming took 0 bases from V and 3 from J, leaving 11 bases between them. This CDR3 region has 14 residues. CDR1 and CDR2 from the germline V gene are DFQATT and SNEGSKA (reference sequence).

Remarks on this clone: The read ends 3 residues before the CDR3 terminus; that terminus is restored from the germline J gene. The chain links TRBV5-1 to TRBJ2-1; unclear D gene. Trimming shortened V by 4 bases and J by 5 bases, and 16 bases separated the two germline ends. There are 15 residues in the CDR3. Germline assignment: CDR1 SGHRS and CDR2 YFSETQ. Here the CDR3 reads CASSPHHSIDNEQFF. Incomplete CDR3 DNA: TGCGCCAGCAGCCCTCACCACTCGATAGACAATGAG.

With regard to this clone: The CDR3 end falls 3 residues outside the read, so it is completed with the germline J gene. This rearrangement joins TRBV19 to TRBJ1-5, with TRBD1 matching over 7 bases. The CDR3 totals 15 residues. Germline V gene data show CDR1 as LNHDA and CDR2 as SQIVND (reference sequence). The J segment lost 8 bases and the V segment lost 6 bases, leaving 13 bases of the junction unmatched. The sequenced part of the CDR3 DNA is TGTGCCAGTAGCTGGGGACAGCTTAGCAAAAAGCCC. Amino acids: CASSWGQLSKKP. Given in full, the CDR3 is CASSWGQLSKKPQHF.

CDR3 DNA, as far as it was read: TGCAGTGCTATTTGGGGGGTATCCTATGGC. Translating it yields CSAIWGVSYG. The entire CDR3 is CSAIWGVSYGYTF. The chain has TRBV20-1 and TRBJ1-2; D perhaps matches TRBD1 (5 bases). Read sequence stops 3 residues before the CDR3 end, and the germline J gene provides the missing end. The ends were cut back, 4 bases at V and 4 bases at J, with 13 bases in the middle. The CDR3 has 13 residues. Germline values: CDR1 DFQATT, CDR2 SNEGSKA (reference sequence).

Notes on this clone: The read gets to within 3 residues of the CDR3 end, and the germline J gene fills in the rest. This chain joins TRBV6-2 or TRBV6-3 and TRBJ2-1; no reliable D call. The CDR3 is 12 amino acids. Germline lookup yields CDR1 MNHEY and CDR2 SVGEGT. The CDR3 region is CALGRSYNEQFF. Partial CDR3 DNA: TGTGCATTAGGGCGTTCCTACAATGAG.

About this clone: The sequenced fragment ends 3 residues before the CDR3 boundary, so the rest is inferred from the germline J gene. The V call is TRBV7-9, the J call TRBJ1-1, with a possible D match to TRBD1 (6 bases). Trimming took 7 bases from V and 3 from J, leaving 18 bases between them. The CDR3 loop spans 15 amino acids. Germline V gene data show CDR1 as SEHNR and CDR2 as FQNEAQ (reference sequence). The chain's CDR3 is CASTQWGPEDTEAFF. Partial CDR3 DNA: TGTGCCAGCACCCAGTGGGGGCCTGAGGACACTGAA.

The part of the CDR3 DNA that was read is TGTGCCAGCAGCCCCACCTACGAG. Translated, it gives CASSPTYE. The entire CDR3 reads CASSPTYEQYF. The chain uses TRBV7-2 and TRBJ2-7; D call uncertain. Read coverage stops 3 residues before the CDR3 terminus; the germline J gene supplies the remainder. The V gene's germline CDR1 is SGHTA and CDR2 FQGNSA. The V end was cut by 5 bases, the J end by 2 bases, with 4 bases between. The CDR3 extends over 11 amino acids.